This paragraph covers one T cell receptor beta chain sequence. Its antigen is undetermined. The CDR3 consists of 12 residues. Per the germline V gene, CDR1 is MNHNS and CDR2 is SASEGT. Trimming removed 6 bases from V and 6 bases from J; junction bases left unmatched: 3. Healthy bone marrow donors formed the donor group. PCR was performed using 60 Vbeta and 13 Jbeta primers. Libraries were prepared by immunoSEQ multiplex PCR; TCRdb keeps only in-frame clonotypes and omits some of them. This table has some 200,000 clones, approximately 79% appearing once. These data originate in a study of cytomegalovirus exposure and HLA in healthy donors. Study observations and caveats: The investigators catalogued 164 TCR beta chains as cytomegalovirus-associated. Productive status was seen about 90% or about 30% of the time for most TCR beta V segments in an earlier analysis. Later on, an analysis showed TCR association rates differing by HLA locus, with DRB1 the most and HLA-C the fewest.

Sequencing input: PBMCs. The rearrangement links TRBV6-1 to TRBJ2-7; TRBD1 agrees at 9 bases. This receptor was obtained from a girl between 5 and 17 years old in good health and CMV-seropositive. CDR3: CASRRTGVEQYF. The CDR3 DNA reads TGTGCCAGCAGACGGACAGGGGTCGAGCAGTACTTC.